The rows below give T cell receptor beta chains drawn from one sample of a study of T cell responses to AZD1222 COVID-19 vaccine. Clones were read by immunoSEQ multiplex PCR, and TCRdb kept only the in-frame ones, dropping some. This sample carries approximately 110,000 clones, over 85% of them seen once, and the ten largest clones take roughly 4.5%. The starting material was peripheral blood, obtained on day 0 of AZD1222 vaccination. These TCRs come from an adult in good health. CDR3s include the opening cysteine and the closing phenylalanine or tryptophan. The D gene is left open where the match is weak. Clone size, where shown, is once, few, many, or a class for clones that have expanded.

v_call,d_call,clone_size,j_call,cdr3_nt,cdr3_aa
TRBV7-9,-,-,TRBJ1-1,TGTGCCAGCAGCTTCGGCCCCCAAGCGCCGGAAGCTTTCTTT,CASSFGPQAPEAFF
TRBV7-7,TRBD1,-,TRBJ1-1,TGTGCCAGCAGCTTAGCGACAGGGGAGCGGGGCCGGCTCTTCATGAACACTGAAGCTTTCTTT,CASSLATGERGRLFMNTEAFF
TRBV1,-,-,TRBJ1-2,TGCACCAGCAGCCAAGACCTCCGGTCCTATGGCTACACCTTC,CTSSQDLRSYGYTF
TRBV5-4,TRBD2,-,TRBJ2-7,TGTGCCAGCAGCAACATAGCGGGGGGGGTCTCCTACGAGCAGTACTTC,CASSNIAGGVSYEQYF
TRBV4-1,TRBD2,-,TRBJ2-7,TGCGCCAGCAGGTACCAGGGACTAGGCCAATACGAGCAGTACTTC,CASRYQGLGQYEQYF
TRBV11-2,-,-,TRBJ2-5,TGTGCCAGCAGCTTAGGGTACCAAGAGACCCAGTACTTC,CASSLGYQETQYF
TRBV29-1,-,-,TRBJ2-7,TGCAGCGTTAGGAGTATCTACGAGCAGTACTTC,CSVRSIYEQYF
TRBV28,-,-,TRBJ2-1,TGTGCCAGCAGTTTTCCGGGGTTCTCCTACAATGAGCAGTTCTTC,CASSFPGFSYNEQFF
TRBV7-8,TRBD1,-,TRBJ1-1,TGTGCCAGCAGCTTGATGGGACAGGGGACTGAAGCTTTCTTT,CASSLMGQGTEAFF
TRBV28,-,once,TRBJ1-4,TGTGCCAGCAGTTTACAGGGCCTTGAAAAACTGTTTTTT,CASSLQGLEKLFF
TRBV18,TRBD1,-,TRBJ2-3,TGTGCCAGCTCACCCATACAGGGGGCGACAGATACGCAGTATTTT,CASSPIQGATDTQYF
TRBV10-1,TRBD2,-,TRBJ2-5,TGCGCCAGCAGTGAGTCGATCCTAGCGGGAGGGGATGAGACCCAGTACTTC,CASSESILAGGDETQYF
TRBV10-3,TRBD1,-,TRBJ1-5,TGTGCCATCAGTGCCTCCGGGACAGGGGATCAGCCCCAGCATTTT,CAISASGTGDQPQHF
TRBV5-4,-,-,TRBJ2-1,TGTGCCAGCACCTCAGGTGGTACCCGCCGGTCCAATGAGCAGTTCTTC,CASTSGGTRRSNEQFF
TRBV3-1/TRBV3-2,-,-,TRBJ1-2,TGTGCCAGCAGCTGGGTCTATGGCTACACCTTC,CASSWVYGYTF
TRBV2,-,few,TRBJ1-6,TGTGCCAGCGCCGGACAGTACCTTAATTCACCCCTCCACTTT,CASAGQYLNSPLHF
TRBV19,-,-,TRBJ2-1,TGTGCCACCTCCCCGGTCGGGGCAGGGATAGACAATGAGCAGTTCTTC,CATSPVGAGIDNEQFF
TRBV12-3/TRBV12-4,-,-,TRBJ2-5,TGTGCCAGCAGTTTACCAGAAGGGGAGACCCAGTACTTC,CASSLPEGETQYF
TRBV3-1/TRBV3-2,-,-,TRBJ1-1,TGTGCCAGCAGCCAAGATACTCTGGACACCCCGAAGCCTTTCTTT,CASSQDTLDTPKPFF
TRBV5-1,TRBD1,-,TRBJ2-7,TGCGCCAGCAGCCGGGACAGAAACTACGAGCAGTACTTC,CASSRDRNYEQYF
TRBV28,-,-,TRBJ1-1,TGTGCCAGCAGTTTCGAGGGAAGAGACACTGAAGCTTTCTTT,CASSFEGRDTEAFF
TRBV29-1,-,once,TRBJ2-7,TGCAGCGTTCGGAGCTCCTACGAGCAGTACTTC,CSVRSSYEQYF
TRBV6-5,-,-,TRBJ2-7,TGTGCCAGTCGCGCAGGGGACTACGAGCAGTACTTC,CASRAGDYEQYF
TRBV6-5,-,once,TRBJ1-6,TGTGCCAGCAGTTACTCAGGAGGGGAAAATTCACCCCTCCACTTT,CASSYSGGENSPLHF
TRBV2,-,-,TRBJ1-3,TGTGCCAGCAGTCAGGAGATTGGAAACACCATATATTTT,CASSQEIGNTIYF
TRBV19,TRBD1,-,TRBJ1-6,TGTGCCAGTAGCCTAAGACAGGGGAACAATTCACCCCTCCACTTT,CASSLRQGNNSPLHF
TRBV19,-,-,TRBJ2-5,TGTGCCAGTAGTATGCCGGGAGCACGCACGGAGACCCAGTACTTC,CASSMPGARTETQYF
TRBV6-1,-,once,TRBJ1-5,TGTGCCAGCAGTGCCAGCCGGGGGCTAAACAATCAGCCCCAGCATTTT,CASSASRGLNNQPQHF
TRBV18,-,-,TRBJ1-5,TGTGCCAGCTCACCGCGGTTCAATCAGCCCCAGCATTTT,CASSPRFNQPQHF
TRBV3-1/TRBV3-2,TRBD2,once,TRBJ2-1,TGTGCCAGCAGCCCAAGTGGAGCGGGGGGGCCCCATGCCCCTGAGCAGTTCTTC,CASSPSGAGGPHAPEQFF
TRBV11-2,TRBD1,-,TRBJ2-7,TGTGCCAGCAGCTTGCCGGGACAGGGCGAGCAGTACTTC,CASSLPGQGEQYF
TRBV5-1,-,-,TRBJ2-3,TGCGCCAGCAGCCGGGGAGACGGACGCACAGATACGCAGTATTTT,CASSRGDGRTDTQYF
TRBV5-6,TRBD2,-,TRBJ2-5,TGTGCCAGCAGCTCACTAGCGGGCGAGACCCAGTACTTC,CASSSLAGETQYF
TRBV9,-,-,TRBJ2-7,TGTGCCAGCAGCGTAGGAGCTTACTACGAGCAGTACTTC,CASSVGAYYEQYF
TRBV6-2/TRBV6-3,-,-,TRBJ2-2,TGTGCCAGCAGTTACGGGACACGCAACACCGGGGAGCTGTTTTTT,CASSYGTRNTGELFF
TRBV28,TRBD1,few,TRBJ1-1,TGTGCCAGCAGTCCCTCGACAGGGGCGAACACTGAAGCTTTCTTT,CASSPSTGANTEAFF
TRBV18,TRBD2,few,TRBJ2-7,TGTGCCAGCTCACGTAGGACTAGCGACTCCTACGAGCAGTACTTC,CASSRRTSDSYEQYF
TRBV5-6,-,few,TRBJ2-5,TGTGCCAGCAGCTCAGCGCCCAGACAAGAGACCCAGTACTTC,CASSSAPRQETQYF
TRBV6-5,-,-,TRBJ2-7,TGTGCCAGCACCAGGGACGGCTCAGGGTACGAGCAGTACTTC,CASTRDGSGYEQYF
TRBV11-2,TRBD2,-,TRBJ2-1,TGTGCCAGCAGCTTAGAAGGTGCGGGAGGGCAGTTCTTC,CASSLEGAGGQFF
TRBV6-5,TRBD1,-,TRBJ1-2,TGTGCCAGCAGCCCCGACAGGGTTCGCGGCTACACCTTC,CASSPDRVRGYTF
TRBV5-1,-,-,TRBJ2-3,TGCGCCAGCAGCTTGGCAGGGAGAAGAACAGATACGCAGTATTTT,CASSLAGRRTDTQYF
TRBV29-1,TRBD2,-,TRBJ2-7,TGCAGCGCCTGGACTAGCGGGAGTGGGTCGTACGAGCAGTACTTC,CSAWTSGSGSYEQYF
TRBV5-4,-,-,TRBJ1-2,TGTGCCAGCAGCCTGGGCTCGGGGTCTAAACGTTGGAACTACTATGGCTACACCTTC,CASSLGSGSKRWNYYGYTF
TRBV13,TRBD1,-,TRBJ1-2,TGTGCCAGCAGCTTGTTTGGCAGGGGGCGCGATGGCTACACCTTC,CASSLFGRGRDGYTF
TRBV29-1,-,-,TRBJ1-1,TGCAGCGTTGGACACCTCAACTCTGAAGCTTTCTTT,CSVGHLNSEAFF
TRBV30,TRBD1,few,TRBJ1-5,TGTGCCTGGAGTACAGACAGGGTGCGGAATAGCAATCAGCCCCAGCATTTT,CAWSTDRVRNSNQPQHF
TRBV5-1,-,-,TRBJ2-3,TGCGCCAGCGGGCCCCAAATGGAAGGCGGAGATACGCAGTATTTT,CASGPQMEGGDTQYF
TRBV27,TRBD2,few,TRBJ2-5,TGTGCCAGCAGTAAATTGGGACTAGAGGAGACCCAGTACTTC,CASSKLGLEETQYF
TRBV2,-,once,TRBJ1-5,TGTGCCAGCAGTGGGGGGTCTGGGTGGGAGGCTGATCAGCCCCAGCATTTT,CASSGGSGWEADQPQHF
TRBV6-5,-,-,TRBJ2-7,TGTGCCAGCAGTTTCCGGGACATCTCTAACGAGCAGTACTTC,CASSFRDISNEQYF
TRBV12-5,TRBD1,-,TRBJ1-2,TGTGCTAGTGGTTTGGTAGGTCTCCGGGACAGTCACTATGGCTACACCTTC,CASGLVGLRDSHYGYTF
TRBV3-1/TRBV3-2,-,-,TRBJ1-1,TGTGCCAGCACCAACAGGGAGGGCACTGAAGCTTTCTTT,CASTNREGTEAFF
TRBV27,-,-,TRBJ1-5,TGTGCCAGCAGTAAACTCGGTCAGCCCCAGCATTTT,CASSKLGQPQHF
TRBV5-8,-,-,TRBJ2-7,TGTGCCAGCAGGGTCAGGGCTTCCTACGAGCAGTACTTC,CASRVRASYEQYF
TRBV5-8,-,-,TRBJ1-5,TGTGCCAGCAGCCTGGACGAGAGGGGGCCCCAGCATTTT,CASSLDERGPQHF
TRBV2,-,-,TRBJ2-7,TGTGCCAGCAGAACCAGGACTACTACCAGCTACGAGCAGTACTTC,CASRTRTTTSYEQYF
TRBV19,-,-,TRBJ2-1,TGTGCCAGTGGGTCAAAGGGGGGACTACCCTACAATGAGCAGTTCTTC,CASGSKGGLPYNEQFF
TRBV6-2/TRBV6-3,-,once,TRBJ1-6,TGTGCCAGCAGCCCACCGGGTTTCGTTGTGGCCCTCCACTTT,CASSPPGFVVALHF